Listed below are T cell receptor beta chains from one sample, sequenced in a study of vaccination effects on CD4 cells after COVID-19. Repertoires were generated with immunoSEQ multiplex PCR, while TCRdb's copy carries only in-frame clones and drops some. The repertoire holds about 70,000 clones, with around 70% as singletons. These TCRs' antigens remain unknown. The sample in question was CD4+ T cells from PBMCs cultured with HIV peptides, obtained before COVID-19 vaccination. These receptors were collected from a human donor who had a prior SARS-CoV-2 infection. CDR3s include the opening cysteine and the closing phenylalanine or tryptophan. Each record gives: V gene, D gene, clone size, J gene, CDR3 DNA, CDR3 protein. D genes are given only for firm matches. Only some rows state a clone size, as once, few, many or a class for expanded clones.

>TRBV7-2|NA|NA|TRBJ1-2
TGTGCCAGCAGCTTAGCGGGGGACGCGGGAGGCTACACCTTC
CASSLAGDAGGYTF
>TRBV9|TRBD1|NA|TRBJ1-4
TGTGCCAGCAGCGTAGTCCTGGACAGGGGAAGGGAAAAACTGTTTTTT
CASSVVLDRGREKLFF
>TRBV7-3|NA|few|TRBJ2-7
TGTGCCAGCAGCGCCTCGGGGGGCAGAACCTACGAGCAGTACTTC
CASSASGGRTYEQYF
>TRBV19|TRBD1|NA|TRBJ2-5
TGTGCCAGTAGTATGAAGAGGGTGGGACCCAGGGGGGAGACCCAGTACTTC
CASSMKRVGPRGETQYF
>TRBV7-2|TRBD1|NA|TRBJ2-7
TGTGCCAGCACCTCGGGCCCGGGACAGTCCTACGAGCAGTACTTC
CASTSGPGQSYEQYF
>TRBV11-2|NA|once|TRBJ2-3
TGTGCCAGCAACCTGGGAGGGGGGGCAGATACGCAGTATTTT
CASNLGGGADTQYF
>TRBV29-1|NA|few|TRBJ2-7
TGCAGCGTTGCAGGAAGGGGCAGCTCCTACGAGCAGTACTTC
CSVAGRGSSYEQYF
>TRBV7-6|NA|NA|TRBJ2-5
TGTGCCAGCAGCATAAGACCAAAAGAGACCCAGTACTTC
CASSIRPKETQYF
>TRBV20-1|NA|NA|TRBJ2-4
TGCAGTGCTAGTCGGTTCGGGGACATTCAGTACTTC
CSASRFGDIQYF
>TRBV24-1|NA|few|TRBJ1-5
TGTGCCACCAGTGATTCGTCGAGGGGATATCAGCCCCAGCATTTT
CATSDSSRGYQPQHF
>TRBV7-6|NA|NA|TRBJ2-5
TGTGCCAGCACCCCGGCAGGTGGGGGCCAAGAGACCCAGTACTTC
CASTPAGGGQETQYF
>TRBV30|NA|NA|TRBJ1-2
TGTGCCTGGAGTGGGGGACAAGACTATGGCTACACCTTC
CAWSGGQDYGYTF
>TRBV11-2|NA|NA|TRBJ2-7
TGTGCCAGCAGCCCCACTAGAGGCGCCTACGAGCAGTACTTC
CASSPTRGAYEQYF
>TRBV19|TRBD1|NA|TRBJ2-3
TGTGCCAGTAGTAGCCCGGGACAGGGCACAGATACGCAGTATTTT
CASSSPGQGTDTQYF
>TRBV7-6|NA|once|TRBJ2-5
TGTGCCAGCAGCTTAGCGACAGGACCCCCGGGGTGGGAGACCCAGTACTTC
CASSLATGPPGWETQYF
>TRBV5-1|TRBD2|once|TRBJ2-3
TGCGCCAGCAGCTTGGCCGGGACTAGCGGATTCACAGATACGCAGTATTTT
CASSLAGTSGFTDTQYF
>TRBV6-6|NA|NA|TRBJ1-5
TGTGCCAGCAGCACAGGGAAGGCGCCCCAGCATTTT
CASSTGKAPQHF
>TRBV5-1|TRBD2|NA|TRBJ2-3
TGCGCCAGCAGCCCTTTAGCGGGAGACAATACGCAGTATTTT
CASSPLAGDNTQYF
>TRBV2|NA|NA|TRBJ2-3
TGTGCCAGCAGTGCGAAGTCAAGCACAGATACGCAGTATTTT
CASSAKSSTDTQYF
>TRBV4-2|NA|NA|TRBJ2-1
TGTGCCAGCAGCCCCCTAGTCTCGGCGAGCTCCTACAATGAGCAGTTCTTC
CASSPLVSASSYNEQFF
>TRBV5-6|NA|NA|TRBJ2-2
TGTGCCAGCAGCTTGGTCGGTGGGGCTTACACCGGGGAGCTGTTTTTT
CASSLVGGAYTGELFF
>TRBV6-2/TRBV6-3|NA|once|TRBJ2-1
TGTGCCAGCAGTTATGGAGTCCGCAATGAGCAGTTCTTC
CASSYGVRNEQFF
>TRBV24-1|TRBD2|once|TRBJ2-5
TGTGCCACCAGCACCCCTAGCGGGAGTCAGCAAGAGACCCAGTACTTC
CATSTPSGSQQETQYF
>TRBV11-1|TRBD1|NA|TRBJ1-1
TGTGCCAGCACCGAACAGGGGGCGGACACTGAAGCTTTCTTT
CASTEQGADTEAFF